This T cell receptor (beta chain) was retrieved from a study of T cell responses to AZD1222 COVID-19 vaccine. Germline V gene sequence: CDR1 SGHVS, CDR2 FQNEAQ. CDR3 length: 15 residues. V lost 0 bases to trimming and J lost 0 bases, with 5 bases between them. Profiling relied on immunoSEQ multiplex PCR, and the TCRdb table lists in-frame clones only, not all of them. Here the sample spans 110,000 or so clones, over 75% being singletons. This receptor was obtained from an adult in good health. Sample: peripheral blood, taken on day 0 of MenACWY control vaccination. The chain is built from TRBV7-8 and TRBJ2-2; D uncertain. CDR3 loop: CASSLASPNTGELFF. The CDR3 nucleotides read TGTGCCAGCAGCTTAGCGTCGCCGAACACCGGGGAGCTGTTTTTT.